The clone carrying this TCR beta chain was counted many times. What it binds is not known. One junction end disagrees with the germline gene, perhaps due to a read error. This sample is drawn from a study of blood T cells in healthy people across ages. This CDR3 contains 15 residues. Germline lookup yields CDR1 SNHLY and CDR2 FYNNEI. Study-wide results and limits: Older individuals had lower TCR beta diversity per million T cells (the decline was roughly linear). As naive T cell percentage varied, TCR beta diversity correlated strongly with it.

Through a sample-barcoded 5' primer and a J-beta primer mix, a second PCR was run for roughly 6 to 12 cycles. One entry per CDR3 protein, called by TCRdb with MiXCR from the 5' RACE reads. The data show some 640,000 distinct CDR3 sequences, about 30% seen once. The J gene is TRBJ2-7, the V gene TRBV2; 7 bases align to TRBD1. The clonotype was recovered from a woman older than 75 in good health. The sample consisted of blood. DNA for the CDR3: TGTGCCAGCACTGAACAGGGGTTGGCTACCTACGAGCAGTACTTC. Protein product: CASTEQGLATYEQYF.